This T cell receptor (beta chain) was captured by sequencing in a study of cytomegalovirus exposure and HLA in healthy donors. Study results and limitations: As a later analysis revealed, most CMV-associated TCR beta chains appeared HLA-restricted.

Worth noting for this clone: What it binds is unknown.

This PCR relied on a set of 60 Vbeta primers and 13 Jbeta primers. The data were produced by immunoSEQ multiplex PCR, yet TCRdb's version contains in-frame clones alone and is incomplete. The sample gives 110,000 to 150,000 clones, roughly 76% of which show up once; approximately 4% is in the top ten. The ends were cut back, 4 bases at V and 1 base at J, with 13 bases in the middle. The germline gives CDR1 SQVTM, CDR2 ANQGSEA. This CDR3 is built from 14 residues. The V gene is TRBV29-1, the J gene TRBJ1-1, with a possible D match to TRBD1 (6 bases). Specimen: PBMCs. The sequence was collected from a young man in good health and CMV-seronegative. CDR3 sequence: CSVGSGVQNTEAFF. The CDR3 nucleotides read TGCAGCGTTGGGTCAGGGGTCCAGAACACTGAAGCTTTCTTT.